The 14 T cell receptor beta chains listed next were all sequenced from one sample in a study of vaccination effects on CD4 cells after COVID-19. Sequenced by immunoSEQ multiplex PCR; TCRdb stores in-frame clones only, minus some. The table records under 50,000 clones, roughly 79% of them present only once. These receptors are not linked to any known antigen. Before any sequencing was done, the ViraFEST assay used viral peptide pools to expand antigen-specific CD4+ T cells. Culturing for more than eight days preceded CD4+ T cell isolation. Every participant took two doses of the BNT162b2 or mRNA-1273 vaccine. Sequenced here: CD4+ T cells from PBMCs cultured with HCoV-NL63 spike peptides, sampled after COVID-19 vaccination. These receptors were collected from a human donor who received a COVID-19 vaccine. Some clones in this sample may be carry-over from other donors' samples.

This clone was seen only once. The J gene is TRBJ1-1, the V gene TRBV28; D is unresolved. The CDR3 length is 13 residues. CDR1 and CDR2 (germline): MDHEN, SYDVKM. With 3 bases removed from V and 4 bases from J, the gap between germline ends came to 9 bases. The CDR3 DNA reads as TGTGCCAGCAGTTTTCTAGGGTTCACTGAAGCTTTCTTT. Residues: CASSFLGFTEAFF.

This clone was picked up one time. J is TRBJ1-6 and V is TRBV6-5; TRBD1 aligns across 8 bases. After removal of 7 bases from V and 9 bases from J, the junction contained 8 bases not matched to a gene. CDR1 MNHEY and CDR2 SVGAGI come from the germline V gene. This CDR3 spans 14 amino acids. CDR3 bases: TGTGCCAGCAAAACGACAGGGGTGCCTTCACCCCTCCACTTT. This codes for CASKTTGVPSPLHF.

V gene TRBV6-1 combines with J gene TRBJ2-3, with D possibly being TRBD1 (6 bases). CDR1 is MNHNS, CDR2 SASEGT, per germline. The CDR3 consists of 15 residues. Trimming left V 0 bases short and J 4 bases short, with 11 bases between. The CDR3 DNA reads TGTGCCAGCAGTGAAGCGGGGGCGAGGGCAGATACGCAGTATTTT. Translating gives CASSEAGARADTQYF.

The genes are TRBV4-1 and TRBJ1-1, with D unclear. This CDR3 is 14 amino acids long. Germline V gene data show CDR1 as MGHRA and CDR2 as YSYEKL. V lost 6 bases, J lost 1 base, and 12 bases lay in between. CDR3 DNA: TGCGCCAGCAGGGGAAGGACGGAGAACACTGAAGCTTTCTTT. Its translation is CASRGRTENTEAFF.

This clone has more than one count but fewer than ten. The chain has TRBV19 and TRBJ2-1; no reliable D call. This CDR3 has 16 amino acids. V shed 4 bases and J shed 0 bases, with 13 bases lying between them. The germline gives CDR1 LNHDA, CDR2 SQIVND (reference sequence). This CDR3 is CASSREGGSSYNEQFF. Written as DNA, the CDR3 is TGTGCCAGTAGTAGAGAAGGTGGCAGCTCCTACAATGAGCAGTTCTTC.

To note about this clone: The junction departs from germline at one end; a sequencing error may be responsible. V gene TRBV6-5 combines with J gene TRBJ1-2, with a tentative D call TRBD1 (5 bases). Germline V CDR1 and CDR2: MNHEY, SVGAGI. The CDR3 consists of 15 residues. CDR3 region: CASSDSQGFGYGYTF. The CDR3 bases are TGTGCCAGCAGTGACTCTCAGGGCTTTGGCTATGGCTACACCTTC.

The chain joins TRBV9 to TRBJ2-1, with 7 nucleotides matching TRBD1. The CDR3 is 15 amino acids. V trimming: 3 bases; J trimming: 2 bases; junction bases outside the gene matches: 5. CDR1 and CDR2 (germline): SGDLS, YYNGEE. The CDR3, as DNA: TGTGCCAGCAGCGGTACAGGGGCTACCTACAATGAGCAGTTCTTC. Translated, it gives CASSGTGATYNEQFF.

CDR3 nucleotide sequence: TGTGCCAGCAGCGAGGGGACAGGGACGAACACCGGGGAGCTGTTTTTT. Residues: CASSEGTGTNTGELFF. The chain has TRBV21-1 and TRBJ2-2; the table's D call of TRBD1 was not tested on the DNA. TRBV21-1 is classified as a pseudogene. The CDR3 has 16 residues.

This chain connects TRBV5-4 to TRBJ1-1, with D unclear. Germline CDR1 reads SGHNT; CDR2 reads YYREEE (reference sequence). V shed 1 base and J shed 5 bases, with 15 bases lying between them. CDR3 length: 15 amino acids. CDR3 bases: TGTGCCAGCAGCTTGTCGGGCGGTTTGTTTACTGAAGCTTTCTTT. It specifies CASSLSGGLFTEAFF.

This chain uses TRBV6-5 with TRBJ2-7; D is undetermined. From germline, CDR1 is MNHEY and CDR2 SVGAGI. The germline V and J ends were trimmed by 2 bases and 4 bases, with 12 bases remaining between them. This CDR3 has 14 amino acids. CDR3 amino acids: CASSYIQSPYEQYV. CDR3 DNA: TGTGCCAGCAGTTACATACAGTCCCCATACGAGCAGTACGTC.

CDR3 nucleotide sequence: TGTGCCAGCAGCCCAGGGACAGGGAATATCAATCAGCCCCAGCATTTT. It encodes CASSPGTGNINQPQHF. This chain links TRBV5-6 with TRBJ1-5, with TRBD1 identical over 9 bases. The ends lost 4 bases at V and 3 bases at J; junction bases unmatched: 8. The CDR3 length is 16 residues. Germline values: CDR1 SGHDT, CDR2 YYEEEE.

The chain carries TRBV24-1 and TRBJ2-5; D uncertain. Between the trimmed V and J ends, which lost 4 bases and 4 bases, there was a span of 15 bases. Germline CDR1 reads KGHDR; CDR2 reads SFDVKD. The CDR3 is 15 residues long. This CDR3 reads CATSDPRRGGETQYF. CDR3 nucleotides: TGTGCCACCAGTGACCCCAGGCGTGGCGGAGAGACCCAGTACTTC.

This clone was recorded a few times. The V and J genes are TRBV5-4 and TRBJ2-7, with D perhaps TRBD2 (7 bases). V was trimmed by 3 bases and J by 6 bases, leaving 25 bases between them. This CDR3 region has 17 residues. Germline V lookup: CDR1 SGHNT, CDR2 YYREEE (reference sequence). Written as DNA, the CDR3 is TGTGCCAGCAGCTCCCGGGCGGGGGCCTCCATGCCCGGCGAGCAGTACGTC. It specifies CASSSRAGASMPGEQYV.

The chain joins TRBV28 to TRBJ2-1, with 8 bases identical to TRBD1. Unmatched junction bases numbered 12, after V lost 5 bases and J lost 9 bases. This CDR3 has 15 residues. The germline CDR1 and CDR2 sequences are MDHEN and SYDVKM. As DNA, the CDR3 is TGTGCCAGCAGTGAAGCGACAGGGGTTTTTGGTGAGCAGTTCTTC. Its translation is CASSEATGVFGEQFF.